The 10 T cell receptor beta chains below all came from one sample that was sequenced in a study of blood T cell repertoires in COVID-19. Profiled with immunoSEQ multiplex PCR; TCRdb holds only in-frame clones, not every one. Here the sample spans approximately 350,000 clones, roughly nine tenths being singletons. Sequencing input: peripheral blood. These receptors were obtained from a woman younger than 45 with COVID-19, enrolled during active disease.

This sequence joins TRBV19 and TRBJ2-1, with D maybe TRBD2 (6 bases). Germline CDR1 and CDR2: LNHDA and SQIVND (reference sequence). Between the trimmed V and J ends, which lost 10 bases and 5 bases, there was a span of 12 bases. The CDR3 extends over 12 amino acids. The CDR3 DNA is TGTGCCACTAAGGACTATCACAATGAGCAGTTCTTC. Protein sequence: CATKDYHNEQFF. The full variable domain, in which reference TRBV19 and TRBJ2-1 provide the parts outside the CDR3, is DGGITQSPKYLFRKEGQNVTLSCEQNLNHDAMYWYRQDPGQGLRLIYYSQIVNDFQKGDIAEGYSVSREKKESFPLTVTSAQKNPTAFYLCATKDYHNEQFFGPGTRLTVL.

J is TRBJ2-7 and V is TRBV24-1, with TRBD1 identical over 7 bases. From germline, CDR1 is KGHDR and CDR2 SFDVKD. The CDR3 runs to 14 residues. V was clipped by 11 bases and J by 0 bases; unmatched bases: 9. The CDR3 loop is CAKNIGTDSYEQYV. Here the CDR3 DNA reads TGTGCCAAAAATATCGGGACAGACTCCTACGAGCAGTACGTC.

This clone was found a few times. The chain carries TRBV27 and TRBJ1-2; no clear D. This CDR3 is 14 amino acids long. With 6 bases removed from V and 1 base from J, the gap between germline ends came to 12 bases. Germline V gene sequence: CDR1 MNHEY, CDR2 SMNVEV (reference sequence). The CDR3 nucleotides are TGTGCCAGCAGCGCCATGGCCCTTAACTATGGCTACACCTTC. It specifies CASSAMALNYGYTF.

The CDR3 reads CASSQDDGTGNTDTQYF. CDR3 coding DNA: TGCGCCAGCAGCCAAGATGATGGGACAGGGAACACAGATACGCAGTATTTT. J is TRBJ2-3 and V is TRBV4-1; 9 nucleotides align to TRBD1. The V and J ends lost 0 bases and 2 bases, in that order; junction bases with no gene match: 6. Germline V gene data show CDR1 as MGHRA and CDR2 as YSYEKL. The CDR3 runs to 17 residues.

A note on this clone: The identical CDR3 is also encoded by other nucleotide sequences in the sample. This chain links TRBV27 with TRBJ2-5; a weak D match, TRBD2 (7 bases). V was shortened by 5 bases and J by 5 bases, with 15 bases between the two germline ends. The CDR3 length is 14 residues. CDR1 and CDR2 from the germline V gene are MNHEY and SMNVEV (reference sequence). The CDR3 reads CASSPWGGQETQYF. For the CDR3, the DNA is TGTGCCAGCAGTCCCTGGGGGGGGCAGGAGACCCAGTACTTC.

This chain joins TRBV6-5 and TRBJ1-4; maybe TRBD1 (6 bases). Trimming left V 0 bases short and J 7 bases short, with 15 bases between. Germline assignment: CDR1 MNHEY and CDR2 SVGAGI. This CDR3 has 16 residues. The CDR3 sequence is CASSYSLGGPGEKLFF. CDR3 DNA: TGTGCCAGCAGTTACTCTCTCGGGGGGCCGGGTGAAAAACTGTTTTTT.

The CDR3 DNA follows: TGTGCCAGCAGCATAGGCGGCCCCTACGAGCAGTACTTC. As protein: CASSIGGPYEQYF. The V gene is TRBV7-9, the J gene TRBJ2-7; D is unresolved. Germline assignment: CDR1 SEHNR and CDR2 FQNEAQ (reference sequence). This CDR3 spans 13 amino acids. The V end lost 5 bases, the J end lost 2 bases, and 10 bases lay between the germline ends.

The V gene is TRBV6-4, the J gene TRBJ2-1, with D tentatively TRBD1 (5 bases). The CDR3 runs to 13 residues. V lost 4 bases and J 10 bases, leaving 14 bases between the germline ends. CDR1 and CDR2 (germline): MRHNA, SNTAGT. For the CDR3, the DNA is TGTGCCAGCAGTGCCAACGACAGACAGGAGCAGTTCTTC. Protein sequence: CASSANDRQEQFF.

This clone was found many times. The chain carries TRBV24-1 and TRBJ2-2; 7 bases map to TRBD2. CDR3 length: 15 residues. V was pared by 4 bases and J by 5 bases, with 6 bases of the junction left unmatched. Germline CDR1 and CDR2: KGHDR and SFDVKD. CDR3 in amino acids: CATSEGGLDTGELFF. CDR3 DNA: TGTGCCACCAGTGAGGGAGGACTAGATACCGGGGAGCTGTTTTTT.

The chain recombines TRBV4-2 with TRBJ1-4; D gene ambiguous. Germline values: CDR1 LGHNA, CDR2 YNFKEQ. The CDR3 spans 14 residues. V shed 4 bases and J shed 8 bases, with 14 bases lying between them. CDR3 coding DNA: TGTGCCAGCAGCCCCGACCTGGACTGGGAAAAACTGTTTTTT. The encoded protein is CASSPDLDWEKLFF.